Sequencing of this TCR beta chain was carried out in a study of control samples from healthy donors and cancer patients. Some clones are missing from TCRdb's copy, which holds only in-frame ones; the method was immunoSEQ multiplex PCR. This sample has 130,000 to 150,000 clones, with more than 85% found just once. The germline CDR1 and CDR2 sequences are MDHEN and SYDVKM. The trim removed 6 bases at V and 0 bases at J, leaving 7 bases unmatched. The CDR3 is 16 residues long. Sequenced material: blood. The sequence came from a man aged 30-40 years in good health. This sequence joins TRBV28 and TRBJ1-5, with 8 bases matching TRBD1. CDR3 in amino acids: CASRRGTGRSNQPQHF. CDR3 nucleotides: TGTGCCAGCAGGAGAGGGACAGGCCGTAGCAATCAGCCCCAGCATTTT.